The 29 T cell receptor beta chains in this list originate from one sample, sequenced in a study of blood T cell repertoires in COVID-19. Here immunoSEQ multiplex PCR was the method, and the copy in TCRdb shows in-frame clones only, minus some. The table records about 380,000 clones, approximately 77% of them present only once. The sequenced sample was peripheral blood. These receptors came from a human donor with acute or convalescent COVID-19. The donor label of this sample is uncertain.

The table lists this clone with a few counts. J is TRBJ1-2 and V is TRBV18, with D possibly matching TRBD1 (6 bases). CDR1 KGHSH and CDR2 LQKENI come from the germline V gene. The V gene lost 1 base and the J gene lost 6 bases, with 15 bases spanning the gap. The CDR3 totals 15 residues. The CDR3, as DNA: TGTGCCAGCTCACCACTTATGGGGGCGGTAGATGGCTACACCTTC. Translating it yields CASSPLMGAVDGYTF.

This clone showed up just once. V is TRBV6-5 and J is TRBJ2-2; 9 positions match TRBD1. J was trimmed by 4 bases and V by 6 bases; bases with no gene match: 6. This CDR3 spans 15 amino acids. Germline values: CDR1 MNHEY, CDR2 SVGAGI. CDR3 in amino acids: CASRRQGDRTGELFF. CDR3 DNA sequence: TGTGCCAGCAGACGACAGGGGGATCGCACCGGGGAGCTGTTTTTT.

The CDR3 protein is CASMGGAGGFNSPLHF. In nucleotides, the CDR3 is TGTGCCAGCATGGGCGGGGCAGGGGGTTTTAATTCACCCCTCCACTTT. The chain recombines TRBV2 with TRBJ1-6; 7 bases agree with TRBD1. The CDR3 runs to 16 residues. Per germline, CDR1 SNHLY and CDR2 FYNNEI. The V segment lost 7 bases and the J segment 6 bases; nucleotides outside the gene matches: 12.

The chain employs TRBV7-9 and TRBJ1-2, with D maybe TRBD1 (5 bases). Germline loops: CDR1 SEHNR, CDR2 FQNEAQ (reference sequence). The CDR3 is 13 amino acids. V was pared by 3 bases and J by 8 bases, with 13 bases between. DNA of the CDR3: TGTGCCAGCAGCTTCGGACAAACTCGGGGCTACACCTTC. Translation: CASSFGQTRGYTF. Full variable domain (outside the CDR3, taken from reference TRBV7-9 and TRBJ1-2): DTGVSQNPRHKITKRGQNVTFRCDPISEHNRLYWYRQTLGQGPEFLTYFQNEAQLEKSRLLSDRFSAERPKGSFSTLEIQRTEQGDSAMYLCASSFGQTRGYTFGSGTRLTVV.

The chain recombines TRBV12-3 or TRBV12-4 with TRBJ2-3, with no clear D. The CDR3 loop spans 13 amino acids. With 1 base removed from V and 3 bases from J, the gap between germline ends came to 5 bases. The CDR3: CASSLDITDTQYF. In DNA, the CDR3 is TGTGCCAGCAGTTTAGATATTACAGATACGCAGTATTTT.

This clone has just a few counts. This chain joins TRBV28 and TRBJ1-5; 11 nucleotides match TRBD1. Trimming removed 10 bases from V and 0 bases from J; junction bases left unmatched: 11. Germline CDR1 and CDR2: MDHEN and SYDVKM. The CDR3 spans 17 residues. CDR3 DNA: TGTGCCATAGCAGGGACAGGGGGACCCCATAGCAATCAGCCCCAGCATTTT. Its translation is CAIAGTGGPHSNQPQHF.

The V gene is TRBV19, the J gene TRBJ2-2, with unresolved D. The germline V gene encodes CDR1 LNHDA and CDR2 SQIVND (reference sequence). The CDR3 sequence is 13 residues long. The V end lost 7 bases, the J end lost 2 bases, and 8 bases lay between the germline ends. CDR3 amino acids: CASTNPNTGELFF. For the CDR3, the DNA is TGTGCCAGTACTAACCCCAACACCGGGGAGCTGTTTTTT.

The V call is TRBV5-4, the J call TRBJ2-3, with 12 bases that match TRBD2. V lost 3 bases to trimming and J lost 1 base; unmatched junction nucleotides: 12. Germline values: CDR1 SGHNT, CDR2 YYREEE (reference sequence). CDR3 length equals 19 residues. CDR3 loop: CASSSVGLAGGQGTDTQYF. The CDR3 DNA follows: TGTGCCAGCAGCTCGGTAGGGCTAGCGGGGGGGCAGGGCACAGATACGCAGTATTTT.

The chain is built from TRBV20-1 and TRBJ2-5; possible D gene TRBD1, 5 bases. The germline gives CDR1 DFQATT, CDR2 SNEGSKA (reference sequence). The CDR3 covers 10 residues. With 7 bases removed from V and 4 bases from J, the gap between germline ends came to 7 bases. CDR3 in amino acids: CSVGLETQYF. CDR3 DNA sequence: TGCAGTGTGGGGCTAGAGACCCAGTACTTC.

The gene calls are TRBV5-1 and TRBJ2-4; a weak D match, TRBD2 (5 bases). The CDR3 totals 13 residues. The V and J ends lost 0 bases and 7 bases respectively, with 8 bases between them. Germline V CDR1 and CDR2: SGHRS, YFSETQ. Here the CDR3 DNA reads TGCGCCAGCAGCTTGGGACGGGGTAACATTCAGTACTTC. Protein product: CASSLGRGNIQYF.

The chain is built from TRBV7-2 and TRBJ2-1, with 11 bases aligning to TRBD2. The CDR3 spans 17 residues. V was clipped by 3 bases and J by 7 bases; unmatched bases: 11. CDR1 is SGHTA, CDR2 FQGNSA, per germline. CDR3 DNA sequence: TGTGCCAGCAGCTTTGCCGGGACTAGCGGATCCATAAATGAGCAGTTCTTC. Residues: CASSFAGTSGSINEQFF.

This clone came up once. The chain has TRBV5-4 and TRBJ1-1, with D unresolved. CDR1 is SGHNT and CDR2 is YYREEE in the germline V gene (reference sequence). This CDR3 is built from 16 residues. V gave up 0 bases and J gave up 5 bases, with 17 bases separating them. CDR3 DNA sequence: TGTGCCAGCAGCTTGGAACAGACCCAAATCGGAACTGAAGCTTTCTTT. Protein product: CASSLEQTQIGTEAFF.

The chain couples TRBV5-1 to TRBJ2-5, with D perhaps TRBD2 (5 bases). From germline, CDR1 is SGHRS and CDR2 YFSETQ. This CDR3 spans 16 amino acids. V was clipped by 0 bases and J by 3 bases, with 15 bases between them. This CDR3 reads CASSLVVGVGEETQYF. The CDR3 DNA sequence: TGCGCCAGCAGCTTGGTGGTCGGGGTTGGAGAAGAGACCCAGTACTTC.

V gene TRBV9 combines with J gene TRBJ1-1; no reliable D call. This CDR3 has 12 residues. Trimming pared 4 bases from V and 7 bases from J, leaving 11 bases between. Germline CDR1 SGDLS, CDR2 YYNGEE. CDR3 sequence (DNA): TGTGCCAGCAGCTCGGACTGGGGTGAAGCTTTCTTT. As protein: CASSSDWGEAFF.

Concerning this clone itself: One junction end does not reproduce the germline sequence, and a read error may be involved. The CDR3 region is CASSLWSVTEGFF. The CDR3 nucleotides are TGTGCCAGCAGCTTGTGGTCGGTTACAGAAGGTTTCTTT. The chain combines TRBV5-5 with TRBJ1-1, with D unresolved. In germline, CDR1 is SGHKS, CDR2 YYEKEE (reference sequence). This CDR3 is built from 13 residues.

The CDR3, as DNA: TGTGCCAGCAGCTTGCGAGGGGGAACTGGGGCCAACGTCCTGACTTTC. Its protein product is CASSLRGGTGANVLTF. This sequence joins TRBV5-6 and TRBJ2-6, with D possibly matching TRBD1 (6 bases). Germline V gene sequence: CDR1 SGHDT, CDR2 YYEEEE. Trimming left V 1 base short and J 2 bases short, with 10 bases between. CDR3 length: 16 residues.

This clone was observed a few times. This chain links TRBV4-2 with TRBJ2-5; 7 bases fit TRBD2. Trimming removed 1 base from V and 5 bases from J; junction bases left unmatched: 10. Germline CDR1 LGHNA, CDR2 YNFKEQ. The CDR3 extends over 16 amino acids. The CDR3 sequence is CASSQVRGRAGETQYF. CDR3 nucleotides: TGTGCCAGCAGCCAAGTGCGAGGGAGGGCCGGGGAGACCCAGTACTTC.

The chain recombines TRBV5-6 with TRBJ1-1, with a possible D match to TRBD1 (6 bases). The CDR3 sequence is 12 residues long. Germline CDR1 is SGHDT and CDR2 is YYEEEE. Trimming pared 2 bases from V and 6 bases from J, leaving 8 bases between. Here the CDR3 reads CASSFSGAEAFF. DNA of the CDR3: TGTGCCAGCAGCTTTTCAGGGGCTGAAGCTTTCTTT.

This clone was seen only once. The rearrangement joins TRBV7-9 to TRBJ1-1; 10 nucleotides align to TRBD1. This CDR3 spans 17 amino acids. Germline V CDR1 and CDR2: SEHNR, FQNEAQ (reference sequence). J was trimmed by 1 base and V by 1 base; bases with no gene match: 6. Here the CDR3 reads CASSLGGQGRGNTEAFF. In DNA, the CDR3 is TGTGCCAGCAGCTTAGGGGGACAGGGGAGAGGGAACACTGAAGCTTTCTTT.

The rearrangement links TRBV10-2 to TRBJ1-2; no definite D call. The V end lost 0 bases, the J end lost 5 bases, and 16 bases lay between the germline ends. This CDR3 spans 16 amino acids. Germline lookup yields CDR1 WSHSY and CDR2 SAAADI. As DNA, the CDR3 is TGCGCCAGCAGTGAGTCGTTACTGGGCCAGTTTTATGGCTACACCTTC. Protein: CASSESLLGQFYGYTF.

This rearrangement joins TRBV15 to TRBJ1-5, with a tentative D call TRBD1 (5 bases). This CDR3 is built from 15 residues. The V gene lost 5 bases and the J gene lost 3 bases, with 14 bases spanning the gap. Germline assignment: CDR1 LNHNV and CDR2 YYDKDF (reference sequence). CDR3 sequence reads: CATSGTRQINQPQHF. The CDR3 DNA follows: TGTGCCACCAGCGGCACCAGACAGATCAATCAGCCCCAGCATTTT.

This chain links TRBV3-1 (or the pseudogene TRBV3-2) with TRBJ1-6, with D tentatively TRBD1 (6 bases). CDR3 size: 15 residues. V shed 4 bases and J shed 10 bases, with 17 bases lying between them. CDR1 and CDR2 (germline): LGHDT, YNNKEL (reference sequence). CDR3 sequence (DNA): TGTGCCAGCAGCCGGGACTGGGGGGGCCGGTCACCCCTCCACTTT. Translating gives CASSRDWGGRSPLHF.

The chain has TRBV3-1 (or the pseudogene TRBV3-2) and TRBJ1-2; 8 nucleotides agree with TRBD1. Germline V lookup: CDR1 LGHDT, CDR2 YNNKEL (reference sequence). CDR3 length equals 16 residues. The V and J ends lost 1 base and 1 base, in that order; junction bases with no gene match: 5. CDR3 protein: CASSQGPGQGNYGYTF. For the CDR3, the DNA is TGTGCCAGCAGCCAAGGTCCTGGACAGGGTAACTATGGCTACACCTTC.

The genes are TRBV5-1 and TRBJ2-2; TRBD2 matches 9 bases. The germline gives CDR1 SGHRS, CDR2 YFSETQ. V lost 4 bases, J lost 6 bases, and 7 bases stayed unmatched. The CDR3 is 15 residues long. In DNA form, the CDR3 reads TGCGCCAGCAGCAGTAGCGGGGGAGGCTCCGGGGAGCTGTTTTTT. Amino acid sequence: CASSSSGGGSGELFF.

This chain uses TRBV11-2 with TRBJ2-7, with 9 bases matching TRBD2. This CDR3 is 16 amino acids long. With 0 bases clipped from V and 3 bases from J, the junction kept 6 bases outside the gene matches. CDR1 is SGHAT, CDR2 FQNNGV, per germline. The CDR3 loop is CASSLEGLAGFYEQYF. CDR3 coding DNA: TGTGCCAGCAGCTTAGAAGGTCTAGCGGGATTCTACGAGCAGTACTTC. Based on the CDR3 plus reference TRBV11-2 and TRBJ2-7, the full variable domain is EAGVAQSPRYKIIEKRQSVAFWCNPISGHATLYWYQQILGQGPKLLIQFQNNGVVDDSQLPKDRFSAERLKGVDSTLKIQPAKLEDSAVYLCASSLEGLAGFYEQYFGPGTRLTVT.

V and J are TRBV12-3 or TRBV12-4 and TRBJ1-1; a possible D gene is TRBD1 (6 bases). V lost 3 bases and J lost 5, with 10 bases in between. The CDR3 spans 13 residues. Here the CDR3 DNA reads TGTGCCAGCAGTTTCCACAGGGAAACTGAAGCTTTCTTT. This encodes CASSFHRETEAFF.

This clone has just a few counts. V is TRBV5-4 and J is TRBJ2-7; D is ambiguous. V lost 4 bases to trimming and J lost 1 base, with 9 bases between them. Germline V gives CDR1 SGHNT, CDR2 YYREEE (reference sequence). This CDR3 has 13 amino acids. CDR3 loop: CASSPPNSYEQYF. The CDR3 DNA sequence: TGTGCCAGCAGCCCACCTAATTCCTACGAGCAGTACTTC.

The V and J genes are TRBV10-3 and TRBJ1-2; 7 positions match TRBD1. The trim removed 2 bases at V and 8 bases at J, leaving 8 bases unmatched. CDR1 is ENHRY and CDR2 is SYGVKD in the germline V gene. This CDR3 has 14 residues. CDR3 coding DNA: TGTGCCATCAGTGAGGGCCCGATAGGGGGCGGCTACACCTTC. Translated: CAISEGPIGGGYTF.

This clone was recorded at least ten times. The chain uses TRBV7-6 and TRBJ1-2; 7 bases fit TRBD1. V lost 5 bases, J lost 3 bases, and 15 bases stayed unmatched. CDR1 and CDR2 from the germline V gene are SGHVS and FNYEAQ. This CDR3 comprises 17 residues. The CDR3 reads CASSGNLRRDSHYGYTF. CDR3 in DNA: TGTGCCAGCAGCGGCAATTTAAGGCGGGACAGCCACTATGGCTACACCTTC.